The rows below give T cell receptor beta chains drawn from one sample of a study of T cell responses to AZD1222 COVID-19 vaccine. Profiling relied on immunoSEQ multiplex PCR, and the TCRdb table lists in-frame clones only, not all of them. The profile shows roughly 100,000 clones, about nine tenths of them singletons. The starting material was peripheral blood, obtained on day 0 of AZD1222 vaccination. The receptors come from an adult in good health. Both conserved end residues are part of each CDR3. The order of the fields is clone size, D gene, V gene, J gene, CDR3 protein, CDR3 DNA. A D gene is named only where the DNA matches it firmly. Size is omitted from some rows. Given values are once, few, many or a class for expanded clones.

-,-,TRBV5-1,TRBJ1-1,CASSLETENTEAFF,TGCGCCAGCAGCTTGGAAACAGAGAACACTGAAGCTTTCTTT
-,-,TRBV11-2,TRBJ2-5,CASSLIQETQYF,TGTGCCAGCAGCTTAATTCAAGAGACCCAGTACTTC
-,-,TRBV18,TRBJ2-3,CASSQDSSIGDTQYF,TGTGCCAGCTCCCAGGACTCGTCGATCGGAGATACGCAGTATTTT
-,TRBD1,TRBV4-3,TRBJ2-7,CASSRIQGYEQYF,TGCGCCAGCAGCCGGATACAGGGGTACGAGCAGTACTTC
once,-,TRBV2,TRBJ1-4,CASSIEGWREKLFF,TGTGCCAGCAGTATAGAAGGGTGGAGGGAAAAACTGTTTTTT
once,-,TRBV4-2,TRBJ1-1,CASSQTGENTEAFF,TGTGCCAGCAGCCAGACAGGCGAGAACACTGAAGCTTTCTTT
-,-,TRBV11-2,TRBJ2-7,CASSKPGRRGGEQYF,TGTGCCAGCAGTAAACCCGGGAGACGAGGGGGCGAGCAGTACTTC
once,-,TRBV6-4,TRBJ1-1,CASSAGGANTEAFF,TGTGCCAGCAGCGCCGGGGGGGCCAACACTGAAGCTTTCTTT
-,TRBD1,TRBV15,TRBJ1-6,CATSRQGDSPLHF,TGTGCCACCAGCAGACAGGGGGATTCACCCCTCCACTTT
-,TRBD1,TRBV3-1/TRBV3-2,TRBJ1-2,CASSQEKARGNGYTF,TGTGCCAGCAGCCAAGAGAAGGCCAGGGGGAATGGCTACACCTTC
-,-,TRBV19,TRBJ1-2,CASSKTGTESYTF,TGTGCCAGTAGTAAAACAGGGACCGAGAGCTACACCTTC
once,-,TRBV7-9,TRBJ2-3,CASSRTYTDTQYF,TGTGCCAGCAGCCGGACGTACACAGATACGCAGTATTTT
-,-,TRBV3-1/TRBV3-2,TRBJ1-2,CASSQGLPKYYGYTF,TGTGCCAGCAGCCAAGGGTTGCCGAAATACTATGGCTACACCTTC
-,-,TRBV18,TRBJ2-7,CASSPQQGSNEQYF,TGTGCCAGCTCGCCTCAACAGGGATCGAACGAGCAGTACTTC